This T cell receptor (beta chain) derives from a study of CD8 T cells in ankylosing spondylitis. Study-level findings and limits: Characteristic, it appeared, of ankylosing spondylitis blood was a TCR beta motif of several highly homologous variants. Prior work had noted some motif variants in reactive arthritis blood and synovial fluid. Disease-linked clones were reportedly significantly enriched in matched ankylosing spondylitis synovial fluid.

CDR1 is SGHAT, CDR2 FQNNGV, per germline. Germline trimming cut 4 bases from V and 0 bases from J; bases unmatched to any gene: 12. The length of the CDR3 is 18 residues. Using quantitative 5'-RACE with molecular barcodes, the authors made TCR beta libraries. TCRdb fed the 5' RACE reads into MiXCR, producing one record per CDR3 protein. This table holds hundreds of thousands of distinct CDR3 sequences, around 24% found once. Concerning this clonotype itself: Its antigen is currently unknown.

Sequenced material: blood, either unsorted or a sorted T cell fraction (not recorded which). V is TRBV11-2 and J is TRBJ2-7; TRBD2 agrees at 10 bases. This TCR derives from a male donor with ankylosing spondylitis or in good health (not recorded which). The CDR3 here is CASSSKIAGGVFSYEQYF. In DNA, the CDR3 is TGTGCCAGCAGCTCGAAGATAGCGGGAGGCGTCTTCTCCTACGAGCAGTACTTC.